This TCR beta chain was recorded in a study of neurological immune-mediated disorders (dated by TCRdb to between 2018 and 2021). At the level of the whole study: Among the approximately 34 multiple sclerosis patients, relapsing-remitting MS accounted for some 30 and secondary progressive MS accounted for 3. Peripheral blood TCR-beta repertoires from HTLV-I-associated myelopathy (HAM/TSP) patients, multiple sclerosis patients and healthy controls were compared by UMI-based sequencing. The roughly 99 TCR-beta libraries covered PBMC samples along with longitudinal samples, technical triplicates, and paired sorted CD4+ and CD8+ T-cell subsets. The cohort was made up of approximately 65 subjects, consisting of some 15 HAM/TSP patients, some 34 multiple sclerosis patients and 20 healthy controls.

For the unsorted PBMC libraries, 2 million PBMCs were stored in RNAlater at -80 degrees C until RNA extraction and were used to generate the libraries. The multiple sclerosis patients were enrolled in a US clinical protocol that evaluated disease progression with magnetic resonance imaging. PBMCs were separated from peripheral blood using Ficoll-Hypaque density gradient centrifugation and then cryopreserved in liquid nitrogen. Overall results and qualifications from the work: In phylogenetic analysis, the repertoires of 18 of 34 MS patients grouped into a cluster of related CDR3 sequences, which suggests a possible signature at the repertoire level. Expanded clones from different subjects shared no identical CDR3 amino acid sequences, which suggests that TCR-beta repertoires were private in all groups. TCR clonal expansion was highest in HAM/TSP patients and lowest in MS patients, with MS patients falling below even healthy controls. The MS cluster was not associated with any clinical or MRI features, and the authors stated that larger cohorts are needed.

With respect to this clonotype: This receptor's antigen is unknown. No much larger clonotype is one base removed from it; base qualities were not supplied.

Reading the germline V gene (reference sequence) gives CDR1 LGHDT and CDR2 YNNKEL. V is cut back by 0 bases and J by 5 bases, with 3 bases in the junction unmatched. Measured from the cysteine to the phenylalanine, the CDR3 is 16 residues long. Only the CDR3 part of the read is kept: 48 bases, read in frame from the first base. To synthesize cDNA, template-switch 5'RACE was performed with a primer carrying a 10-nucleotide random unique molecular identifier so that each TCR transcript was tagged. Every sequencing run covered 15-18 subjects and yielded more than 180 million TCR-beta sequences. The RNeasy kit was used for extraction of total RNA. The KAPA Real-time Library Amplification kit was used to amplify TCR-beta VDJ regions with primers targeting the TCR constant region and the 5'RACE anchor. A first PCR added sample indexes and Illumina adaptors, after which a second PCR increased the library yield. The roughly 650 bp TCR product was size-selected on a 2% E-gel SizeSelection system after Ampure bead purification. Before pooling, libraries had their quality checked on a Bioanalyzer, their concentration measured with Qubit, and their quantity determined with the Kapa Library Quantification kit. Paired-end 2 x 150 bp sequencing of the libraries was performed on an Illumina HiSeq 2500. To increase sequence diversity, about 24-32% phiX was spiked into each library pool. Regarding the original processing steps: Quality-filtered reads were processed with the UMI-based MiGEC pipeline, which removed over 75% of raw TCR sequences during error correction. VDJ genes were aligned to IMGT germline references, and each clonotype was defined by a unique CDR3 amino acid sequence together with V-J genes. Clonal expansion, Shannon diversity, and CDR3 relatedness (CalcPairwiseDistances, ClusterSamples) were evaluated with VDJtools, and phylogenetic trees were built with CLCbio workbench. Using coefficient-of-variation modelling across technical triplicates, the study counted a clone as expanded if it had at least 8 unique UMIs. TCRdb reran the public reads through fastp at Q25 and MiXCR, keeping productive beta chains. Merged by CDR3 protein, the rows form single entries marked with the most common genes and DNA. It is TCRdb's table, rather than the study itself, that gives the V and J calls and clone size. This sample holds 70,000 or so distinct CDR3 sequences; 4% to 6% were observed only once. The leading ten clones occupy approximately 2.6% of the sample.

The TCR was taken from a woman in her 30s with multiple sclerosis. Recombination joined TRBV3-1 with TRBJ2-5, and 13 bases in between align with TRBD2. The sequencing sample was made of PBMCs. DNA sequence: TGTGCCAGCAGCCAAGAACCGGGACTAGCGGGGGAGACCCAGTACTTC. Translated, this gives CASSQEPGLAGETQYF.